This T cell receptor beta chain comes out of a study of identical twins. Study findings and constraints: For out-of-frame beta sequences, excess twin sharing was weaker. Fewer insertions were carried by abundant cord blood beta clonotypes, but none was seen in memory repertoires.

One entry per CDR3 protein, called by TCRdb with MiXCR from the 5' RACE reads. The table records around 230,000 distinct CDR3 sequences, around 9.6% of them present only once. A remark on this clonotype: The antigen is not known.

This clonotype was obtained from a woman aged 18-30 years in good health. The sequencing sample was made of memory (CD45RO+) T cells sorted from blood.

This CDR3 is CASGSSWGQNYNEQFF. The CDR3 coding sequence is TGTGCCAGCGGCTCTTCCTGGGGACAGAACTACAATGAGCAGTTCTTC. The chain is built from TRBV5-6 and TRBJ2-1, with TRBD1 identical over 7 bases. Germline V gene data show CDR1 as SGHDT and CDR2 as YYEEEE. J gave up 3 bases and V 7 bases, and 13 bases lay outside the gene matches. This CDR3 is 16 amino acids long.